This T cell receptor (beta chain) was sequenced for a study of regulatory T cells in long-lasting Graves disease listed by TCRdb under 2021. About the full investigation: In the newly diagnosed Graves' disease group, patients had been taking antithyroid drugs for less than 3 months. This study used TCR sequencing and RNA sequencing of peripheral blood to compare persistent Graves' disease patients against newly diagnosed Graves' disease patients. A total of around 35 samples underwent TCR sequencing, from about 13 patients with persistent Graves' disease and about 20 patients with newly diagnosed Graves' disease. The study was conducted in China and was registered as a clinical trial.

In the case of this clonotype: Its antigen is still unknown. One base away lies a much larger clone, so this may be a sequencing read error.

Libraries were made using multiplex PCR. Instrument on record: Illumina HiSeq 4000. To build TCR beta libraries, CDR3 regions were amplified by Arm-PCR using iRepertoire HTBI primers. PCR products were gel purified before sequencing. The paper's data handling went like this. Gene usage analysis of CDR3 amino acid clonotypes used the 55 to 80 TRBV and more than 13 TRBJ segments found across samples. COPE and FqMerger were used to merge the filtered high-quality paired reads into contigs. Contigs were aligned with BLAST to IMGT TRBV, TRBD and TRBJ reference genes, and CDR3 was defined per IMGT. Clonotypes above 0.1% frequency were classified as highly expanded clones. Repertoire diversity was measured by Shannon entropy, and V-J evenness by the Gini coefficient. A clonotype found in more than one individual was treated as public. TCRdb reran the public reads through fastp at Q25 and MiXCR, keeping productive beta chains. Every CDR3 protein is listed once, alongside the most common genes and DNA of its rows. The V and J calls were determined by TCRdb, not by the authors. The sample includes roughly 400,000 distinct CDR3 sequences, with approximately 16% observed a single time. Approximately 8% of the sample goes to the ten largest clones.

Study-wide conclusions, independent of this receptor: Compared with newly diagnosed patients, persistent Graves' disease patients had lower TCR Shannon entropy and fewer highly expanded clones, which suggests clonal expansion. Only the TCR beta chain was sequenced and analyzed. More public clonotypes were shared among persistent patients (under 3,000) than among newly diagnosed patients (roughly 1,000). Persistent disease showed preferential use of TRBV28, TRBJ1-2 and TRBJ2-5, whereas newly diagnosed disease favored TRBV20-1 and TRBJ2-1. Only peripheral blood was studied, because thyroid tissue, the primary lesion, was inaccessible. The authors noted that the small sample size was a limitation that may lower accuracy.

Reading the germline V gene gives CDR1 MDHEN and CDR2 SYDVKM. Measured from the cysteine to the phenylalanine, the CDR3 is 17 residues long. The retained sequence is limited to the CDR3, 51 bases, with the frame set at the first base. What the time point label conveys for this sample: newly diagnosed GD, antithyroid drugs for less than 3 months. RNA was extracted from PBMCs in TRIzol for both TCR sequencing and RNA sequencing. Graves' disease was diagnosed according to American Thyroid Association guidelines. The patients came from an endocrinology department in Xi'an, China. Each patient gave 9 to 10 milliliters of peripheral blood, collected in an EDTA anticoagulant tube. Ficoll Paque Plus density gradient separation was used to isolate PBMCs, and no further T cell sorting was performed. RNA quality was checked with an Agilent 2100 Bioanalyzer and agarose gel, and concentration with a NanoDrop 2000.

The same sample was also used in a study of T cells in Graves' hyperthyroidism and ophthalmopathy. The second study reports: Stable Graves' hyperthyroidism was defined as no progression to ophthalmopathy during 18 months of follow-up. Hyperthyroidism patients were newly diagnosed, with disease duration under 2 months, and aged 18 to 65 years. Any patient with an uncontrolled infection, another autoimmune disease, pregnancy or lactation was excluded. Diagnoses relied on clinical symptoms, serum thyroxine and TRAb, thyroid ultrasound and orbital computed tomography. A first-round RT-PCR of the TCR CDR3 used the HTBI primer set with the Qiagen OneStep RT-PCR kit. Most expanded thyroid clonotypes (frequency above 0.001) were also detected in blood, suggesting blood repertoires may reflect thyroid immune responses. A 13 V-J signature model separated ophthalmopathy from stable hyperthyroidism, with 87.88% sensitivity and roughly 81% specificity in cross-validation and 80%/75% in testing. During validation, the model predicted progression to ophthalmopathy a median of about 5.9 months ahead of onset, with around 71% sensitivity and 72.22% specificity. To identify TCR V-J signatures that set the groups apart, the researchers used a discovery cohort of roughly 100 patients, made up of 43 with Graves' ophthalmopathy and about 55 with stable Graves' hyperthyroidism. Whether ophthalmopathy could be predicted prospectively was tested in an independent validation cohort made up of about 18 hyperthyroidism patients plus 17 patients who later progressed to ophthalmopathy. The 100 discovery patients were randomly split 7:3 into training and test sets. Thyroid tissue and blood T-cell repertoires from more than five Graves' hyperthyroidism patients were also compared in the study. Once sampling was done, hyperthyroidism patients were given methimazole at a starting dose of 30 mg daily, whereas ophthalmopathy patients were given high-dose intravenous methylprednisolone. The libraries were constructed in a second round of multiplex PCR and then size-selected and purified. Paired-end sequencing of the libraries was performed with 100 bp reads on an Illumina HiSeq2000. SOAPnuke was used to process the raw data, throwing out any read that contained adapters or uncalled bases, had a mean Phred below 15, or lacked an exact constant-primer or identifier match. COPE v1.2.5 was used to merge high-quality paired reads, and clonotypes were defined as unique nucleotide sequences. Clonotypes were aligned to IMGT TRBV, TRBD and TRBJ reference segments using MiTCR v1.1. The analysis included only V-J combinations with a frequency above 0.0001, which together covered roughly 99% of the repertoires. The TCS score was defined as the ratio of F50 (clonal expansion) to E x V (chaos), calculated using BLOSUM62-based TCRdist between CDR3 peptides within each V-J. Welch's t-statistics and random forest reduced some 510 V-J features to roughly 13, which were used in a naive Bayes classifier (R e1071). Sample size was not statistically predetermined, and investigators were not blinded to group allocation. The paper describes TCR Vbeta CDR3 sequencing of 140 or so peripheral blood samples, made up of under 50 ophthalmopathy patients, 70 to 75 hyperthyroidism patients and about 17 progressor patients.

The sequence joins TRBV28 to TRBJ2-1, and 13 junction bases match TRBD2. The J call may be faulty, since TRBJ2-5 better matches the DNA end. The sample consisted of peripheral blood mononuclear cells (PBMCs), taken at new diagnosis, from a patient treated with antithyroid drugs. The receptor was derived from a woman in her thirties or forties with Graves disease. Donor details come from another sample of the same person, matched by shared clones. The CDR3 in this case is CASSPSTSGRAGETQYF. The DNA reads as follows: TGTGCCAGCAGCCCGTCCACTAGCGGGAGGGCCGGGGAGACCCAGTACTTC.